One sample yielded the 5 T cell receptor beta chains listed below, sequenced in a study of cytomegalovirus exposure and HLA in healthy donors. It was with 60 Vbeta and 13 Jbeta primers that the PCR ran. Some clones are missing from TCRdb's copy, which holds only in-frame ones; the method was immunoSEQ multiplex PCR. The data show 55,000 to 90,000 clones, around three quarters seen once. The specimen sequenced was PBMCs. The receptors were gathered from a man aged 50 to 59 in good health and CMV-seronegative.

In its sample, this clone was seen a few times. The chain uses TRBV12-5 and TRBJ2-3; 11 nucleotides line up with TRBD2. Germline CDR1 and CDR2: LGHNT and FRNRAP. Trimming took 0 bases from V and 1 from J; bases not matched to a gene: 0. CDR3 size: 16 residues. The CDR3 DNA reads TGTGCTAGTGGTTTGGTACTAGCGGGGGGCACAGATACGCAGTATTTT. Amino acids: CASGLVLAGGTDTQYF. Looking up the rest from reference TRBV12-5 and TRBJ2-3 gives the full variable domain: DARVTQTPRHKVTEMGQEVTMRCQPILGHNTVFWYRQTMMQGLELLAYFRNRAPLDDSGMPKDRFSAEMPDATLATLKIQPSEPRDSAVYFCASGLVLAGGTDTQYFGPGTRLTVL.

V gene TRBV5-1 combines with J gene TRBJ2-7, with TRBD2 matching 7 bases. V dropped 0 bases and J dropped 2; count of bases not matched to a gene: 2. The CDR3 contains 14 residues. Germline V gene data show CDR1 as SGHRS and CDR2 as YFSETQ. The CDR3 nucleotides read TGCGCCAGCAGCTTGGTAGCGGGCGCCTACGAGCAGTACTTC. Amino acids: CASSLVAGAYEQYF.

In its sample, this clone was seen a few times. The chain employs TRBV6-5 and TRBJ1-5; TRBD1 might be the D (6 bases). This CDR3 contains 15 residues. The V end was cut by 6 bases, the J end by 0 bases, with 12 bases between. The germline CDR1 and CDR2 sequences are MNHEY and SVGAGI. The CDR3 is CASSAGVNSNQPQHF. DNA for the CDR3: TGTGCCAGCAGCGCAGGGGTAAATAGCAATCAGCCCCAGCATTTT.

This sequence joins TRBV30 and TRBJ1-4, with 9 bases that match TRBD1. The CDR3 runs to 16 residues. CDR1 and CDR2 from the germline V gene are GTSNPN and SVGIG (reference sequence). Trimming at V came to 4 bases and at J to 4 bases, leaving 10 bases not matched to a gene. CDR3 region: CAWNPGQGKFNEKLFF. In DNA, the CDR3 is TGTGCCTGGAACCCGGGACAGGGAAAATTTAATGAAAAACTGTTTTTT.

As for this clone: A junction boundary mismatches the germline segment, possibly from a read error. The V and J genes are TRBV7-7 and TRBJ2-2, with D perhaps TRBD1 (5 bases). The CDR3 is 15 residues long. Germline V gene lookup returns CDR1 SSHAT and CDR2 FNYEAQ (reference sequence). CDR3 region: CASSERGPNTGELFF. CDR3 bases: TGTGCTAGCAGCGAAAGGGGTCCGAACACCGGGGAGCTGTTTTTT.